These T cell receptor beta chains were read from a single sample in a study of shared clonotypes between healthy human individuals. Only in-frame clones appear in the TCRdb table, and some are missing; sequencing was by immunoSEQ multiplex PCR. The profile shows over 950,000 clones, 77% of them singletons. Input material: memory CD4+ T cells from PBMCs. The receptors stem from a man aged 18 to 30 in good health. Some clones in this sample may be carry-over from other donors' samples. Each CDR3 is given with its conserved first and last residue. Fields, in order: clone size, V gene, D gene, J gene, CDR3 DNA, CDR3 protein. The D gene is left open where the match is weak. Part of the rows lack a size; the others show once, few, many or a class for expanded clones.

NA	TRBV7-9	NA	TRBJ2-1	TGTGCCAGCAGCGCCCTCGGGACGGAATACAATGAGCAGTTCTTC	CASSALGTEYNEQFF
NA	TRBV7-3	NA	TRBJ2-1	TGTGCCAGCAGTTCCCAGGGCGTAGAGCAGTTCTTC	CASSSQGVEQFF
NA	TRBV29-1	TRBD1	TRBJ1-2	TGCAGCGTTAGACAGGGGATCTATGGCTACACCTTC	CSVRQGIYGYTF
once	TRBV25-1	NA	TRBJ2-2	TGTGCCAGCAGGGAGAGGGACACCGGGGAGCTGTTTTTT	CASRERDTGELFF
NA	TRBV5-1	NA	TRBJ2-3	TGCGCCAGCAGCTTGGCTCAGCAGCGGTACACAGATACGCAGTATTTT	CASSLAQQRYTDTQYF
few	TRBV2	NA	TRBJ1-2	TGTGCCAGCGGACAACAGGGCCACTATGGCTACACCTTC	CASGQQGHYGYTF
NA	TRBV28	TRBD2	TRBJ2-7	TGTGCCAGCAGTAAGCCGGGACTAGGCTCCTACGAGCAGTACTTC	CASSKPGLGSYEQYF
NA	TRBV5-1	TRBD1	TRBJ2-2	TGCGCCAGCAGCCCCCGCCGGACAGGGCGCACCGGGGAGCTGTTTTTT	CASSPRRTGRTGELFF
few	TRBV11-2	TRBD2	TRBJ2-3	TGTGCCAGCAGCTCTGGGACTAGCGGGGGGTGGAGGCCAGATACGCAGTATTTT	CASSSGTSGGWRPDTQYF
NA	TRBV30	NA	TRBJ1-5	TGTGCCTGGAGTTGGGACCCTTATCAGCCCCAGCATTTT	CAWSWDPYQPQHF
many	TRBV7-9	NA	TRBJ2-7	TGTGCCAGCAGCTTAATAGTCTACGAGCAGTACTTC	CASSLIVYEQYF
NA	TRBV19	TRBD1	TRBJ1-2	TGTGCCAGTACCCACCGACAGGGGGCATTCGGTTTTTCGGGATATGGCTACACCTTC	CASTHRQGAFGFSGYGYTF
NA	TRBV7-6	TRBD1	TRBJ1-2	TGTGCCAGCAGCCCAAGCGGGACAGGGGACTATGGCTACACCTTC	CASSPSGTGDYGYTF
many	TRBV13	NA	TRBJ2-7	TGTGCCAGCAGCTTAGGGGCCAATGACTTGTCCTACGAGCAGTACTTC	CASSLGANDLSYEQYF
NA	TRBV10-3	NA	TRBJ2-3	TGTGCCATCAACGACGGCACAGATACGCAGTATTTT	CAINDGTDTQYF